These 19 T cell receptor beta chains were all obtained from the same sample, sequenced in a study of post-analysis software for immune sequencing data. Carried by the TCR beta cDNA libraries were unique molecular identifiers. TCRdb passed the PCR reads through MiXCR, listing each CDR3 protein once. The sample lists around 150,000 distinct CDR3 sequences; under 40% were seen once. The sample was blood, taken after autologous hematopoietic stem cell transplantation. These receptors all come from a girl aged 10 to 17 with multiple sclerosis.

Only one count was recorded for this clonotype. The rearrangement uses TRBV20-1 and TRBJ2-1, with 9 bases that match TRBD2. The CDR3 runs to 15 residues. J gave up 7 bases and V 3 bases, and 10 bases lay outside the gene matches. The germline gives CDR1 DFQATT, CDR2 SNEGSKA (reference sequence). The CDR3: CSARTGRAGGNEQFF. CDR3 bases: TGCAGTGCTAGGACGGGTCGAGCGGGGGGAAATGAGCAGTTCTTC.

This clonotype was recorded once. CDR3 nucleotides: TGTGCCAGTAGTATCGCGCTAAGCGGGAGAGGAACAGATACGCAGTATTTT. Translation gives CASSIALSGRGTDTQYF. The chain joins TRBV19 to TRBJ2-3, with 8 bases that match TRBD2. This CDR3 contains 17 residues. The V segment lost 3 bases and the J segment 3 bases; nucleotides outside the gene matches: 11. Germline values: CDR1 LNHDA, CDR2 SQIVND (reference sequence).

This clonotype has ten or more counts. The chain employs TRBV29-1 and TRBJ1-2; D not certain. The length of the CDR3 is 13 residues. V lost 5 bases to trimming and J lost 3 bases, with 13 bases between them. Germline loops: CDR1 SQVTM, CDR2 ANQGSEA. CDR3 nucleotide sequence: TGCAGCGTTACGGGGAGGAGTGACTATGGCTACACCTTC. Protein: CSVTGRSDYGYTF.

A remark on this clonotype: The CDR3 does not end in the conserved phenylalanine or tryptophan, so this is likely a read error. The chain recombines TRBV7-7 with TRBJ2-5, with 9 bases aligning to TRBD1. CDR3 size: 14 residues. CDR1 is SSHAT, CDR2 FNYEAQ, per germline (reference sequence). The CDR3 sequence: CASSLNRGQETQYV. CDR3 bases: TGTGCTAGCAGCTTAAACAGGGGGCAGGAGACCCAGTACGTC.

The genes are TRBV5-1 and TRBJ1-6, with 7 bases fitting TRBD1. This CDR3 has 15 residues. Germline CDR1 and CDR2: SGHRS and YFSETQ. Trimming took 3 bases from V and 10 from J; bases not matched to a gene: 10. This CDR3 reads CASSWAEGARSPLHF. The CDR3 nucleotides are TGCGCCAGCAGCTGGGCGGAGGGGGCTAGGTCACCCCTCCACTTT.

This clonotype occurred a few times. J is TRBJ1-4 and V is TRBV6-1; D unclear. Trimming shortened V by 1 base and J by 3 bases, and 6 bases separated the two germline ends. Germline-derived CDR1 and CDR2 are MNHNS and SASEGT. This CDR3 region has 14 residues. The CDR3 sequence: CASSEGPANEKLFF. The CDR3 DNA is TGTGCCAGCAGTGAAGGGCCAGCTAATGAAAAACTGTTTTTT.

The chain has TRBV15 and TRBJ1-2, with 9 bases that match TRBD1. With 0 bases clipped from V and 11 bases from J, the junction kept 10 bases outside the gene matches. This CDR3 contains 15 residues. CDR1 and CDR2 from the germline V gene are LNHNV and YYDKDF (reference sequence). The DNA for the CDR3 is TGTGCCACCAGCAGAGACGACAGGGGGACTCTCGGATACACCTTC. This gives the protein CATSRDDRGTLGYTF. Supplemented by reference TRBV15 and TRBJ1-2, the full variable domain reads DAMVIQNPRYQVTQFGKPVTLSCSQTLNHNVMYWYQQKSSQAPKLLFHYYDKDFNNEADTPDNFQSRRPNTSFCFLDIRSPGLGDTAMYLCATSRDDRGTLGYTFGSGTRLTVV.

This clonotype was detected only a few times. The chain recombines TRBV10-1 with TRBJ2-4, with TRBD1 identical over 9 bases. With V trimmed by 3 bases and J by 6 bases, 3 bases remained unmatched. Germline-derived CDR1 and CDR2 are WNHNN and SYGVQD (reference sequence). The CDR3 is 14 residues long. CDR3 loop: CASSDTGGRNIQYF. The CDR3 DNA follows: TGCGCCAGCAGTGACACAGGGGGCAGAAACATTCAGTACTTC.

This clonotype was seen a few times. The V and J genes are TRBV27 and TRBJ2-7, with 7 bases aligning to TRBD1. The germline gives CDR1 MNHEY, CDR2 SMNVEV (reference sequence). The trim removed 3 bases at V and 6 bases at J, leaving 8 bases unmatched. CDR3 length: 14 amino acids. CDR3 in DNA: TGTGCCAGCAGTTTCGGGACAGACGGAGTCGAGCAGTACTTC. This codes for CASSFGTDGVEQYF.

The CDR3 protein is CASSIRDYLTGELFF. Written as DNA, the CDR3 is TGTGCCAGCAGCATCCGGGACTACCTCACCGGGGAGCTGTTTTTT. V is TRBV7-8 and J is TRBJ2-2; TRBD2 matches 7 bases. V lost 5 bases, J lost 4 bases, and 7 bases stayed unmatched. Germline lookup yields CDR1 SGHVS and CDR2 FQNEAQ. The CDR3 sequence is 15 residues long.

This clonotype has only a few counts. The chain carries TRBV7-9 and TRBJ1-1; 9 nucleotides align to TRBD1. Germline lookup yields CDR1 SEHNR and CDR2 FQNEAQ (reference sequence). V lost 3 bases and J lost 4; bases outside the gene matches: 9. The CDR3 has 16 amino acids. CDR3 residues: CASSFHTQGARTEAFF. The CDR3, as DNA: TGTGCCAGCAGCTTCCACACACAGGGGGCGCGCACTGAAGCTTTCTTT.

CDR3 region: CASSLVNRGDGYTF. The CDR3 region has the DNA TGTGCCAGCAGCTTAGTTAACAGGGGAGATGGCTACACCTTC. The chain employs TRBV7-8 and TRBJ1-2; 7 bases agree with TRBD1. V gave up 1 base and J gave up 6 bases; unmatched junction bases: 5. Germline V gene data show CDR1 as SGHVS and CDR2 as FQNEAQ. The CDR3 is 14 amino acids.

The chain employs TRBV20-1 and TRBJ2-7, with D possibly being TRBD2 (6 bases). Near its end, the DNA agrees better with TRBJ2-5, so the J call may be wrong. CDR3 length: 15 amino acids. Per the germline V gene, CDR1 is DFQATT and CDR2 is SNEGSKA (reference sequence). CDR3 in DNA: TGCAGTGCTAGAGAAGGGCAGGGACTGGAAGAGACCCAGTACTTC. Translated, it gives CSAREGQGLEETQYF.

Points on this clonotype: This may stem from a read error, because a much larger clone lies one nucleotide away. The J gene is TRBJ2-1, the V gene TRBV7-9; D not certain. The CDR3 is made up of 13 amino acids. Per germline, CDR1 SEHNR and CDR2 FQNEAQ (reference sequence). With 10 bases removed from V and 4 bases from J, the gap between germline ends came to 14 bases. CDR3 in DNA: TGTGCCACTGTAGAAGAAGGGTACAATGAGCAGTTCTTC. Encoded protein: CATVEEGYNEQFF.

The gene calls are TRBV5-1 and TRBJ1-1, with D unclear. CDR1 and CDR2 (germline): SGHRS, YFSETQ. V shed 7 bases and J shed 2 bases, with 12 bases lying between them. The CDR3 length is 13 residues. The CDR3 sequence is CASQRTENTEAFF. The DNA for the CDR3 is TGCGCCAGCCAGAGGACGGAAAACACTGAAGCTTTCTTT.

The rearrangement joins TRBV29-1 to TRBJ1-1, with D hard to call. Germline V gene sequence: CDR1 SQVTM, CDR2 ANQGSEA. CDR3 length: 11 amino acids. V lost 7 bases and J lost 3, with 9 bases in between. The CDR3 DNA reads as TGCAGCGCCCCGATGGACACTGAAGCTTTCTTT. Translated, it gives CSAPMDTEAFF. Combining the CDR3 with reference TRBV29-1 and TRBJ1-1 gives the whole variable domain SAVISQKPSRDICQRGTSLTIQCQVDSQVTMMFWYRQQPGQSLTLIATANQGSEATYESGFVIDKFPISRPNLTFSTLTVSNMSPEDSSIYLCSAPMDTEAFFGQGTRLTVV.

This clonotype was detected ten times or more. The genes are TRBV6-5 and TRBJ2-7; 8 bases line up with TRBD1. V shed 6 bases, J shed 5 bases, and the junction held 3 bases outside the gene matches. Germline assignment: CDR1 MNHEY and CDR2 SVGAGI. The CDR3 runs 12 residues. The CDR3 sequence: CASSGQGDEQYF. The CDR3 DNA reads TGTGCCAGCAGCGGACAGGGCGACGAGCAGTACTTC.

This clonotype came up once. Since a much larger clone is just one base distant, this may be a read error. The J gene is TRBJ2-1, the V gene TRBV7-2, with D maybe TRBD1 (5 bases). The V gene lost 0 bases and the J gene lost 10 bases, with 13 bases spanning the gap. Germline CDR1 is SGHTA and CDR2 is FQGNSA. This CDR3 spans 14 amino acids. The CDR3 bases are TGTGCCAGCAGCTTAGCGCCCGGGTGGGGCGAGCAGTTCTTC. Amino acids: CASSLAPGWGEQFF.

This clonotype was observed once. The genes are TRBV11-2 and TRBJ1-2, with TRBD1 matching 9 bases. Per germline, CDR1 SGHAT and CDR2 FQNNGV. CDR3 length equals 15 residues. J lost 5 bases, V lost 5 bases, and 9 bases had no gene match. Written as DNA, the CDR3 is TGTGCCAGCAGCCCGAGCCCGGGACAGGGTTATGGCTACACCTTC. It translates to CASSPSPGQGYGYTF.